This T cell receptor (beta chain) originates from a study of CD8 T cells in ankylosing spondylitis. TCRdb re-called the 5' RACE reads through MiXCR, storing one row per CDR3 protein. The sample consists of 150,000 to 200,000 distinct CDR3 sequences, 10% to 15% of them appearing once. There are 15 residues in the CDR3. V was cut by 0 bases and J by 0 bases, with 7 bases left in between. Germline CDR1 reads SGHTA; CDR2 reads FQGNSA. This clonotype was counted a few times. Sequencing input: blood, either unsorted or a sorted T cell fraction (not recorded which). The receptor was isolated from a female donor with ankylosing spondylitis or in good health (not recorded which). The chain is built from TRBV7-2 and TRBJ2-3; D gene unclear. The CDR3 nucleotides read TGTGCCAGCAGCTTAGCGTGGAGTAGCACAGATACGCAGTATTTT. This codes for CASSLAWSSTDTQYF.